A single sample is the source of the 18 T cell receptor beta chains below, sequenced in a study of blood T cells in healthy people across ages. A sample-barcoded 5' primer and a J-beta primer mix were used in a second PCR of roughly 6 to 11 cycles. TCRdb re-analysed the 5' RACE reads in MiXCR, keeping a single row per CDR3 protein. The table shows around 800,000 distinct CDR3 sequences, with roughly 26% occurring only once. These records were also assigned to another study, of T cells of mothers and their children.

Sequenced input: blood. These TCRs come from a boy between 10 and 17 years old in good health.

This chain links TRBV6-6 with TRBJ2-5; D call uncertain. Germline V gene lookup returns CDR1 MNHNY and CDR2 SVGAGI (reference sequence). V was pared by 5 bases and J by 11 bases, with 27 bases between. The CDR3 loop spans 16 amino acids. DNA of the CDR3: TGTGCCAGCAGTCCCCCGGATGGGTTGGGGTTGTACAAGCAGTACTTC. Protein sequence: CASSPPDGLGLYKQYF.

This chain links TRBV6-5 with TRBJ1-4; TRBD1 matches 9 bases. This CDR3 is 15 amino acids long. The V gene's germline CDR1 is MNHEY and CDR2 SVGAGI. The ends lost 2 bases at V and 8 bases at J; junction bases unmatched: 6. Here the CDR3 reads CASSYTGGAGEKLFF. DNA for the CDR3: TGTGCCAGCAGTTACACAGGGGGCGCGGGGGAAAAACTGTTTTTT.

This clonotype has more than one count but fewer than ten. The chain links TRBV7-2 to TRBJ2-2, with 11 bases fitting TRBD2. The CDR3 is 17 residues long. CDR1 SGHTA and CDR2 FQGNSA come from the germline V gene. The V segment lost 1 base and the J segment 7 bases; nucleotides outside the gene matches: 8. The CDR3 protein is CASSLDTSGGGGGELFF. CDR3 DNA sequence: TGTGCCAGCAGCTTAGATACTAGCGGGGGAGGCGGCGGGGAGCTGTTTTTT.

V gene TRBV24-1 combines with J gene TRBJ1-2; D gene uncertain. Deletions cut 2 bases from V and 3 bases from J, with 9 bases between. The CDR3 consists of 14 residues. Germline V lookup: CDR1 KGHDR, CDR2 SFDVKD. CDR3 residues: CATSDSTMDYGYTF. The CDR3 DNA reads TGTGCCACCAGTGATTCGACGATGGACTATGGCTACACCTTC.

Of note for this clonotype: Likely a read error: the CDR3 ends without its conserved phenylalanine or tryptophan. CDR3 loop: CSARTSGTKNTEAFS. The CDR3 DNA reads TGCAGTGCTAGAACCTCCGGGACGAAGAACACTGAAGCTTTCTCT. V and J are TRBV20-1 and TRBJ1-1, with TRBD1 as a possible D gene (5 bases). Per germline, CDR1 DFQATT and CDR2 SNEGSKA (reference sequence). V lost 2 bases and J lost 1, with 14 bases in between. The CDR3 has 15 amino acids.

This chain joins TRBV7-3 and TRBJ2-5; the D is unclear. The J call may not be correct, given that the DNA end is closer to TRBJ2-1. CDR1 and CDR2 from the germline V gene are SGHTA and FQGTGA. CDR3 length equals 13 residues. The CDR3 DNA is TGTGCCAGCAGCCCCTCTCTCTGGGGTGAGCAGTTCTTC. This gives the protein CASSPSLWGEQFF.

This sequence joins TRBV5-1 and TRBJ2-7, with D maybe TRBD1 (5 bases). The V gene's germline CDR1 is SGHRS and CDR2 YFSETQ. The CDR3 has 15 amino acids. V was trimmed by 4 bases and J by 0 bases, leaving 14 bases between them. The CDR3 loop is CASSPADILSYEQYF. The CDR3 DNA reads as TGCGCCAGCAGCCCCGCGGACATTCTCTCCTACGAGCAGTACTTC. Filled out from reference TRBV5-1 and TRBJ2-7, the complete variable domain reads KAGVTQTPRYLIKTRGQQVTLSCSPISGHRSVSWYQQTPGQGLQFLFEYFSETQRNKGNFPGRFSGRQFSNSRSEMNVSTLELGDSALYLCASSPADILSYEQYFGPGTRLTVT.

This clonotype was counted only a few times. The CDR3 sequence: CASSVELGGGNTIYF. The CDR3 DNA follows: TGTGCCAGCAGCGTAGAGCTGGGAGGTGGAAACACCATATATTTT. The chain joins TRBV9 to TRBJ1-3; unclear D gene. V gave up 0 bases and J gave up 3 bases, with 10 bases separating them. The V gene's germline CDR1 is SGDLS and CDR2 YYNGEE. The CDR3 extends over 15 amino acids.

This clonotype was detected a few times. This chain connects TRBV4-2 to TRBJ2-1, with D tentatively TRBD2 (5 bases). Trimming removed 0 bases at V and 4 bases at J, with 13 bases between. The CDR3 length is 16 residues. Germline CDR1 and CDR2: LGHNA and YNFKEQ. The CDR3 sequence is CASSQDLRDQYNEQFF. Here the CDR3 DNA reads TGTGCCAGCAGCCAAGATCTACGGGATCAATACAATGAGCAGTTCTTC.

The DNA for the CDR3 is TGTGCCAGCAGCTTAGCGAAGGGGCTCGGAAAGACCCAGTACTTC. Encoded protein: CASSLAKGLGKTQYF. The chain recombines TRBV7-2 with TRBJ2-5; D is possibly TRBD1 (5 bases). Germline V gene sequence: CDR1 SGHTA, CDR2 FQGNSA. This CDR3 comprises 15 residues. Trimming stripped 0 bases from V and 6 bases from J, with 14 bases between.

This clonotype has just a few counts. The chain recombines TRBV10-3 with TRBJ2-7; 11 bases map to TRBD2. V shed 6 bases and J 3 bases; nucleotides not matched to a gene: 10. Germline V gene lookup returns CDR1 ENHRY and CDR2 SYGVKD. The CDR3 totals 16 residues. DNA for the CDR3: TGTGCCATCAGCTTTAGCGGGGGGGCGGGAGGCTACGAGCAGTACTTC. Its protein product is CAISFSGGAGGYEQYF.

This clonotype was picked up a small number of times. The V call is TRBV25-1, the J call TRBJ2-5; D not certain. The germline V and J ends were trimmed by 4 bases and 5 bases, with 8 bases remaining between them. Germline lookup yields CDR1 MGHDK and CDR2 SYGVNS. The CDR3 totals 12 residues. The CDR3 sequence is CASSVAWETQYF. The CDR3 region has the DNA TGTGCCAGCAGTGTAGCTTGGGAGACCCAGTACTTC.

The V and J genes are TRBV5-1 and TRBJ2-2; the D is unclear. The CDR3 has 14 amino acids. V was shortened by 2 bases and J by 4 bases, with 9 bases between the two germline ends. The germline V gene encodes CDR1 SGHRS and CDR2 YFSETQ. The DNA of the CDR3 is TGCGCCAGCAGCTTTGGGGTACCCACCGGGGAGCTGTTTTTT. It encodes CASSFGVPTGELFF.

The genes are TRBV5-4 and TRBJ2-1; 7 bases agree with TRBD1. The J call is doubtful: the DNA matches TRBJ2-7 better. CDR1 and CDR2 (germline): SGHNT, YYREEE (reference sequence). This CDR3 region has 13 residues. The CDR3 nucleotides read TGTGCCAGCAGCCGACAGGGTTCGGACGAGCAGTACTTC. Translated, it gives CASSRQGSDEQYF.

The chain is built from TRBV4-2 and TRBJ2-7; D is unclear. The V and J ends lost 2 bases and 0 bases respectively, with 8 bases between them. CDR1 and CDR2 (germline): LGHNA, YNFKEQ. The CDR3 length is 14 residues. In nucleotides, the CDR3 is TGTGCCAGCAGCCAAACAGCCAACTCCTACGAGCAGTACTTC. It codes for CASSQTANSYEQYF.

J is TRBJ1-4 and V is TRBV4-1, with D possibly matching TRBD1 (5 bases). Germline V CDR1 and CDR2: MGHRA, YSYEKL. The CDR3 consists of 15 residues. Trimming cost V 1 base and J 4 bases, with 10 bases left between them. In DNA form, the CDR3 reads TGCGCCAGCAGCCAAGTGCGGGGGAATAATGAAAAACTGTTTTTT. Amino acid sequence: CASSQVRGNNEKLFF.

This chain connects TRBV5-1 to TRBJ2-2; no clear D gene. Trimming cost V 2 bases and J 2 bases, with 10 bases left between them. Germline loops: CDR1 SGHRS, CDR2 YFSETQ. The CDR3 runs 15 residues. This CDR3 is CASSFGLLNTGELFF. The CDR3 DNA is TGCGCCAGCAGCTTTGGCTTGTTAAACACCGGGGAGCTGTTTTTT.

For this clonotype: A clone one base away is much larger, so this may be a read error. The V gene is TRBV29-1, the J gene TRBJ2-5, with 10 bases that match TRBD2. This CDR3 has 11 residues. Per the germline V gene, CDR1 is SQVTM and CDR2 is ANQGSEA. The V and J ends lost 7 bases and 5 bases, in that order; junction bases with no gene match: 1. CDR3 coding DNA: TGCAGCGAGACTAGCGGGGAGACCCAGTACTTC. Protein: CSETSGETQYF.